The rows below give T cell receptor beta chains drawn from one sample of a study of CD8+ T cells in alopecia areata. Sequencing used immunoSEQ multiplex PCR; TCRdb keeps in-frame clones, though not all of them. Altogether 90,000 to 150,000 clones are present, 50% to 55% being singletons, with the ten largest covering approximately 0.5%. The specimen comprised CD4+ T cells sorted from blood, sampled at week 4, from a patient treated with tofacitinib. The receptors were sampled from a human donor with alopecia areata. Each CDR3 is given with its conserved first and last residue. D genes are given only for firm matches. Size is omitted from some rows. Given values are once, few, many or a class for expanded clones.

j_call clone_size v_call d_call cdr3_aa cdr3_nt
TRBJ1-2 - TRBV25-1 - CASSENYGYTF TGTGCCAGCAGTGAAAACTATGGCTACACCTTC
TRBJ1-5 few TRBV19 - CASSDLFQPQHF TGTGCCAGTAGCGACCTCTTCCAGCCCCAGCATTTT
TRBJ1-2 few TRBV19 TRBD1 CASRKTGPVYGYTF TGTGCCAGTAGGAAGACAGGGCCTGTCTATGGCTACACCTTC
TRBJ2-5 - TRBV29-1 TRBD2 CSIWTSGRETQYF TGCAGCATATGGACTAGCGGGAGGGAGACCCAGTACTTC
TRBJ2-1 few TRBV29-1 - CSVQYNEQFF TGCAGCGTCCAATACAATGAGCAGTTCTTC
TRBJ2-2 - TRBV5-1 - CASSLGDSRAGELFF TGCGCCAGCAGCTTGGGGGACTCCAGAGCCGGGGAGCTGTTTTTT
TRBJ2-3 - TRBV5-1 - CASSADDTQYF TGCGCCAGCAGCGCGGATGATACGCAGTATTTT
TRBJ1-5 - TRBV7-9 TRBD1 CASSRGTANQPQHF TGTGCCAGCAGCCGCGGGACAGCAAATCAGCCCCAGCATTTT
TRBJ2-3 - TRBV5-1 - CASSLVSATDTQYF TGCGCCAGCAGCTTGGTCAGTGCGACAGATACGCAGTATTTT
TRBJ2-5 - TRBV19 TRBD2 CASRTSGSGQETQYF TGTGCCAGTAGGACTAGCGGGAGCGGCCAAGAGACCCAGTACTTC
TRBJ2-5 - TRBV4-1 - CASSQDDGETQYF TGCGCCAGCAGCCAGGACGACGGGGAGACCCAGTACTTC
TRBJ2-7 - TRBV15 - CATSRDSGDYEQYF TGTGCCACCAGCAGAGACTCTGGGGACTACGAGCAGTACTTC
TRBJ1-2 - TRBV13 - CASSLGGPYGYTF TGTGCCAGCAGCTTAGGGGGTCCCTATGGCTACACCTTC
TRBJ1-2 - TRBV29-1 - CSAVSHYGYTF TGCAGCGCGGTTAGTCACTATGGCTACACCTTC
TRBJ2-7 few TRBV19 TRBD2 CASSIQAGGRYEQYF TGTGCCAGTAGTATTCAGGCGGGAGGCAGGTACGAGCAGTACTTC
TRBJ2-6 few TRBV27 TRBD1 CASSLRDRGPLLSGANVLTF TGTGCCAGCAGTCTCCGGGACAGGGGGCCTCTCTTGTCCGGGGCCAACGTCCTGACTTTC
TRBJ2-7 - TRBV4-1 TRBD2 CASSQPLAGGRYEQYF TGCGCCAGCAGCCAACCCCTGGCGGGGGGCCGCTACGAGCAGTACTTC
TRBJ1-2 - TRBV7-9 TRBD1 CASSFRDRVSYTF TGTGCCAGCAGCTTCCGGGACAGAGTCTCTTACACCTTC
TRBJ1-1 few TRBV6-5 - CASSSTGSYTEAFF TGTGCCAGCAGTTCCACAGGGTCTTACACTGAAGCTTTCTTT
TRBJ2-6 - TRBV19 - CASSRSSSGANVLTF TGTGCCAGTAGTAGGAGCAGCTCTGGGGCCAACGTCCTGACTTTC
TRBJ2-2 few TRBV7-2 - CASSLGGGETGELFF TGTGCCAGCAGCTTAGGTGGGGGCGAAACCGGGGAGCTGTTTTTT
TRBJ2-7 many TRBV4-1 TRBD2 CASSQGTSGYEQYF TGCGCCAGCAGCCAAGGTACTAGCGGCTACGAGCAGTACTTC
TRBJ1-2 few TRBV29-1 TRBD1 CSVQRGGGGYTF TGCAGCGTTCAGCGTGGAGGGGGCGGCTACACCTTC
TRBJ2-4 - TRBV18 - CASSPPGEIAKNIQYF TGTGCCAGCTCACCACCGGGGGAGATAGCCAAAAACATTCAGTACTTC
TRBJ2-1 - TRBV30 TRBD2 CAWRLASSYNEQFF TGTGCCTGGCGACTAGCGAGCTCCTACAATGAGCAGTTCTTC
TRBJ1-1 - TRBV4-1 - CASSQIRGVNTEAFF TGCGCCAGCAGCCAAATCCGGGGGGTGAACACTGAAGCTTTCTTT
TRBJ1-1 once TRBV9 TRBD1 CASSANRGANTEAFF TGTGCCAGCAGCGCCAACAGGGGGGCTAACACTGAAGCTTTCTTT
TRBJ2-7 - TRBV30 - CAWSVYLGSYEQYF TGTGCCTGGAGCGTCTATCTGGGTTCCTACGAGCAGTACTTC
TRBJ1-2 - TRBV6-6 - CASSYRDYGYTF TGTGCCAGCAGTTATAGGGACTATGGCTACACCTTC
TRBJ1-2 - TRBV7-2 - CASSLAPGINGYTF TGTGCCAGCAGCTTAGCCCCAGGGATTAATGGCTACACCTTC
TRBJ2-2 - TRBV5-6 - CASKRLAGELFF TGTGCCAGCAAACGCTTGGCCGGGGAGCTGTTTTTT
TRBJ2-5 few TRBV29-1 - CSARPGNQETQYF TGCAGCGCACGCCCGGGGAACCAAGAGACCCAGTACTTC
TRBJ2-1 few TRBV6-6 - CASSLRLVGYNEQFF TGTGCCAGCAGTTTAAGACTAGTAGGCTACAATGAGCAGTTCTTC
TRBJ1-2 - TRBV29-1 - CSVDGSYGYTF TGCAGCGTTGATGGCAGCTATGGCTACACCTTC
TRBJ1-1 few TRBV6-1 TRBD1 CASTKTGRGTEAFF TGTGCCAGCACTAAGACAGGGCGGGGCACTGAAGCTTTCTTT
TRBJ1-2 - TRBV27 - CASSFASGLYGYTF TGTGCCAGCAGCTTTGCCTCAGGGCTATATGGCTACACCTTC
TRBJ1-1 few TRBV6-5 TRBD1 CASRLDRSNTEAFF TGTGCCAGCAGATTGGACAGGTCGAACACTGAAGCTTTCTTT
TRBJ2-4 once TRBV2 - CASRVPGHIQYF TGTGCCAGCAGGGTCCCCGGGCACATTCAGTACTTC
TRBJ2-7 - TRBV30 - CAHAGRGYEQYF TGTGCCCATGCTGGCAGAGGCTACGAGCAGTACTTC
TRBJ1-1 - TRBV14 - CASSQGTGLAAFF TGTGCCAGCAGCCAAGGAACAGGGTTGGCGGCTTTCTTT
TRBJ2-1 - TRBV7-9 TRBD2 CASSLASGGTIEFF TGTGCCAGCAGCTTAGCGTCCGGGGGGACCATAGAGTTCTTC
TRBJ2-6 - TRBV30 - CAWTRGISGANVLTF TGTGCCTGGACCCGGGGGATCTCTGGGGCCAACGTCCTGACTTTC
TRBJ1-5 few TRBV19 - CASSMGDQPQHF TGTGCCAGTAGTATGGGGGATCAGCCCCAGCATTTT
TRBJ2-3 - TRBV25-1 - CASSRGVRADTQYF TGTGCCAGCAGCAGGGGAGTTAGGGCAGATACGCAGTATTTT
TRBJ2-7 - TRBV25-1 - CASSDLSYEQYF TGTGCCAGCAGTGATCTCTCCTACGAGCAGTACTTC
TRBJ2-3 - TRBV6-6 - CASSPPRGLSTDTQYF TGTGCCAGCAGTCCTCCCCGGGGTTTAAGCACAGATACGCAGTATTTT
TRBJ1-2 - TRBV30 - CAWSENTGIDGYTF TGTGCCTGGAGTGAAAATACGGGAATCGATGGCTACACCTTC
TRBJ1-3 - TRBV29-1 TRBD1 CSVTFGQGTSGNTIYF TGCAGCGTTACGTTCGGACAGGGAACATCTGGAAACACCATATATTTT
TRBJ1-5 - TRBV6-6 - CASSSTGRSQHF TGTGCCAGCAGCTCCACAGGGCGCAGCCAGCATTTT
TRBJ1-2 - TRBV11-3 - CASSLTNGRISGYTF TGTGCCAGCAGCTTAACGAACGGCAGGATTAGTGGCTACACCTTC
TRBJ2-3 few TRBV29-1 - CSLGRETDTQYF TGCAGCCTTGGACGGGAGACAGATACGCAGTATTTT
TRBJ2-3 - TRBV29-1 TRBD1 CSARDRGSPTDTQYF TGCAGCGCCAGGGACAGGGGATCCCCCACAGATACGCAGTATTTT
TRBJ2-7 - TRBV6-6 - CASSYSMAGAQQYF TGTGCCAGCAGTTACTCGATGGCAGGGGCTCAGCAGTACTTC
TRBJ2-7 - TRBV7-9 - CASSLEEGLGSYEQYF TGTGCCAGCAGCTTAGAGGAAGGACTGGGGTCCTACGAGCAGTACTTC
TRBJ2-3 - TRBV6-5 - CASSYSGEGTDTQYF TGTGCCAGCAGTTACTCCGGCGAGGGCACAGATACGCAGTATTTT
TRBJ2-7 - TRBV30 - CAWSGQPYEQYF TGTGCCTGGAGCGGACAGCCCTACGAGCAGTACTTC
TRBJ2-1 - TRBV2 TRBD2 CASNPSGGSSYNEQFF TGTGCCAGCAATCCCAGCGGGGGGAGCTCCTACAATGAGCAGTTCTTC
TRBJ1-2 - TRBV30 TRBD1 CACGRTGYFHGYTF TGTGCCTGCGGAAGGACAGGGTATTTTCATGGCTACACCTTC
TRBJ2-5 - TRBV4-2 - CASSQVAAGEETQYF TGTGCCAGCAGCCAAGTGGCGGCAGGCGAAGAGACCCAGTACTTC
TRBJ2-7 - TRBV5-6 TRBD1 CASSLVSRGLGYEQYF TGTGCCAGCAGCTTGGTCTCCAGGGGGCTTGGCTACGAGCAGTACTTC